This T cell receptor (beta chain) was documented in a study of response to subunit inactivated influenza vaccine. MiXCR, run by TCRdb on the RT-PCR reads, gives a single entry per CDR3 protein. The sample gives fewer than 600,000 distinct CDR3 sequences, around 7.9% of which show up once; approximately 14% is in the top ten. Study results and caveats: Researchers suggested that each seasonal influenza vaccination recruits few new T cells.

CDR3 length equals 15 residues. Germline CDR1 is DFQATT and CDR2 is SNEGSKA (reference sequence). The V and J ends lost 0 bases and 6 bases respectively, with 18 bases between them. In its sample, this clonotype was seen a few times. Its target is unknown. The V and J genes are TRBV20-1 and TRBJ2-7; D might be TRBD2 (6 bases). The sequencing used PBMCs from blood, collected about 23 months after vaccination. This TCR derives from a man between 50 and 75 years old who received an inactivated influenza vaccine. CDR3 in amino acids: CSARDITSSDSEQYF. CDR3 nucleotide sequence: TGCAGTGCTAGAGATATTACTAGCAGTGACTCCGAGCAGTACTTC.